This T cell receptor (beta chain) was profiled in a study of blood T cell repertoires in COVID-19. Looking at the study overall: Samples of COVID-19 (acute and convalescent) were obtained from the United States, Italy and Spain.

V lost 3 bases to trimming and J lost 4 bases; unmatched junction nucleotides: 9. The germline gives CDR1 MNHNS, CDR2 SASEGT. The CDR3 is 17 amino acids. Recovered status in Cohort 3 required two negative PCRs, clearance, or symptom resolution. Libraries were prepared by immunoSEQ multiplex PCR; TCRdb keeps only in-frame clonotypes and omits some of them. The sample contains over 150,000 clones, more than 75% of which appear only once. Sequencing was performed on PBMCs or T cells enriched from blood (not recorded which). This chain connects TRBV6-1 to TRBJ2-1; 10 nucleotides match TRBD2. This clonotype was obtained from a woman in her fifties or sixties who had recovered from COVID-19. As DNA, the CDR3 is TGTGCCAGCAGTGAGGCACCTGGGACTAGCGTTTACAATGAGCAGTTCTTC. Its protein is CASSEAPGTSVYNEQFF.